Each of the 14 T cell receptor beta chains below was sequenced from the same sample in a study of beta chain features in type 1 diabetes (dated by TCRdb to between 2018 and 2020). Library preparation used the immunoSEQ multiplex PCR assay. All of the isolated RNA was reverse transcribed with the High Capacity cDNA Reverse Transcription Kit, so expressed TCRB transcripts were sequenced. TCRdb holds this immuneACCESS table with in-frame rearrangements only. Some clones are missing; in checked studies, unresolved V genes explain under half, and the rest has no known cause. The sample has approximately 260,000 clones on record, about a fifth of them singletons. Less than 0.035% of the sample is taken by the ten largest. Overall study results and their limits: In all four CD4+ subsets, TCRB CDR3 length was moderately but significantly shorter in type 1 diabetes patients.

The antigens these receptors bind are not known. The sequencing input was naive CD4+ T cells from blood. The cell subset or site label corresponds to: true naive CD4+ T cells. The receptor set was obtained from a woman aged 40 to 50 with type 1 diabetes.

This clone appeared a few times. V and J are TRBV20-1 and TRBJ2-5; D perhaps matches TRBD2 (5 bases). The CDR3 consists of 9 residues. The germline gives CDR1 DFQATT, CDR2 SNEGSKA (reference sequence). The ends were cut back, 5 bases at V and 7 bases at J, with 5 bases in the middle. The CDR3 nucleotides are TGCAGTGCTGGACTGACCCAGTACTTC. Translating gives CSAGLTQYF.

The gene calls are TRBV28 and TRBJ1-5; TRBD1 aligns across 9 bases. With V trimmed by 4 bases and J by 3 bases, 4 bases remained unmatched. The CDR3 is 15 amino acids. Germline V gene lookup returns CDR1 MDHEN and CDR2 SYDVKM. The CDR3 region has the DNA TGTGCCAGCAGTTGGACAGGGGCTTTCAATCAGCCCCAGCATTTT. Its protein is CASSWTGAFNQPQHF.

This clone came up a few times. The V call is TRBV7-9, the J call TRBJ1-1; no reliable D call. CDR3 size: 15 residues. CDR1 is SEHNR, CDR2 FQNEAQ, per germline (reference sequence). The germline V and J ends were trimmed by 2 bases and 1 base, with 11 bases remaining between them. CDR3 DNA: TGTGCCAGCAGCTTATTGGGCCCTGAGAACACTGAAGCTTTCTTT. Translated, it gives CASSLLGPENTEAFF.

The V call is TRBV14, the J call TRBJ2-7; D is unresolved. Germline V lookup: CDR1 SGHDN, CDR2 FVKESK. The length of the CDR3 is 11 residues. V gave up 4 bases and J gave up 3 bases, with 4 bases separating them. CDR3 residues: CASSLYYEQYF. The CDR3 bases are TGTGCCAGCAGCCTCTACTACGAGCAGTACTTC.

V gene TRBV19 combines with J gene TRBJ2-7, with 11 bases that match TRBD2. The CDR3 is 15 amino acids. Looked up from germline, CDR1 is LNHDA and CDR2 is SQIVND (reference sequence). The V gene end was trimmed by 5 bases and the J gene end by 7 bases; junction bases not matched to a gene: 10. The CDR3 nucleotides are TGTGCCAGTAGTTCGTTAGCGGGAGGGCCAAGGGAGCAGTACTTC. Translating gives CASSSLAGGPREQYF.

This clone turned up a few times. The rearrangement links TRBV5-1 to TRBJ2-1; the match to TRBD1 covers 8 bases. Trimming removed 0 bases from V and 6 bases from J; junction bases left unmatched: 11. Germline V gene data show CDR1 as SGHRS and CDR2 as YFSETQ. The CDR3 covers 17 residues. The CDR3 DNA is TGCGCCAGCAGCTTGGCCGAGACAGGGGATCGGGGCAATGAGCAGTTCTTC. It is translated as CASSLAETGDRGNEQFF.

This clone came up a few times. J is TRBJ2-1 and V is TRBV28; 7 nucleotides match TRBD2. V lost 8 bases, J lost 0 bases, and 10 bases stayed unmatched. This CDR3 has 16 residues. Germline values: CDR1 MDHEN, CDR2 SYDVKM. The DNA for the CDR3 is TGTGCCAGCGGTGATCTAGCGGCAAGCTCCTACAATGAGCAGTTCTTC. This translates into CASGDLAASSYNEQFF.

The chain recombines TRBV4-1 with TRBJ2-7; weak D call: TRBD2 (6 bases). Germline CDR1 reads MGHRA; CDR2 reads YSYEKL. V lost 4 bases, J lost 3 bases, and 13 bases lay in between. The CDR3 totals 14 residues. The CDR3 region has the DNA TGCGCCAGCAGCCGGGGGGTGGGAGTCTACGAGCAGTACTTC. This sequence encodes CASSRGVGVYEQYF.

This clone was counted only a few times. The chain has TRBV28 and TRBJ2-1; 7 bases fit TRBD2. V was clipped by 7 bases and J by 2 bases; unmatched bases: 5. CDR1 is MDHEN and CDR2 is SYDVKM in the germline V gene. The CDR3 totals 14 residues. The CDR3 DNA follows: TGTGCCAGCATGACGGGAGGCACCTACAATGAGCAGTTCTTC. Its protein product is CASMTGGTYNEQFF.

The chain employs TRBV2 and TRBJ1-5, with 9 bases fitting TRBD1. The V gene end was trimmed by 6 bases and the J gene end by 6 bases; junction bases not matched to a gene: 3. The CDR3 is 13 residues long. CDR1 is SNHLY and CDR2 is FYNNEI in the germline V gene. CDR3 DNA sequence: TGTGCCAGCAGCGCACAGGGGGCTCAGCCCCAGCATTTT. It translates to CASSAQGAQPQHF.

This clone has a handful of counts. The genes are TRBV29-1 and TRBJ2-3; the D gene is possibly TRBD2 (5 bases). Germline CDR1 is SQVTM and CDR2 is ANQGSEA. The CDR3 is made up of 15 amino acids. V lost 7 bases and J 4 bases, leaving 21 bases between the germline ends. The CDR3: CSASYGLDIPDTQYF. The DNA for the CDR3 is TGCAGCGCCTCTTATGGACTTGACATTCCAGATACGCAGTATTTT.

The chain links TRBV11-1 to TRBJ2-5, with unresolved D. The CDR3 length is 15 residues. The ends were cut back, 3 bases at V and 7 bases at J, with 18 bases in the middle. Germline V gene data show CDR1 as SGHAT and CDR2 as FQDESV (reference sequence). The CDR3 nucleotides read TGTGCCAGCAGCTTCGACGCTGCGGTCGGCGGGACCCAGTACTTC. Translating it yields CASSFDAAVGGTQYF.

The rearrangement uses TRBV6-6 and TRBJ2-1; 7 bases agree with TRBD1. This CDR3 is built from 15 residues. CDR1 is MNHNY and CDR2 is SVGAGI in the germline V gene (reference sequence). Losses at the gene ends were 7 bases for V and 2 bases for J; bases not matched to a gene: 8. CDR3 sequence reads: CASTLLTGAYNEQFF. The CDR3 bases are TGTGCCAGCACCCTCCTTACAGGGGCCTACAATGAGCAGTTCTTC.

The chain carries TRBV29-1 and TRBJ2-4; maybe TRBD2 (5 bases). This CDR3 comprises 14 residues. Trimming took off 5 bases at V and 2 bases at J, with 13 bases between the two ends. Germline values: CDR1 SQVTM, CDR2 ANQGSEA. The chain's CDR3 is CSVMPGDTKNIQYF. DNA of the CDR3: TGCAGCGTTATGCCCGGGGATACCAAAAACATTCAGTACTTC.